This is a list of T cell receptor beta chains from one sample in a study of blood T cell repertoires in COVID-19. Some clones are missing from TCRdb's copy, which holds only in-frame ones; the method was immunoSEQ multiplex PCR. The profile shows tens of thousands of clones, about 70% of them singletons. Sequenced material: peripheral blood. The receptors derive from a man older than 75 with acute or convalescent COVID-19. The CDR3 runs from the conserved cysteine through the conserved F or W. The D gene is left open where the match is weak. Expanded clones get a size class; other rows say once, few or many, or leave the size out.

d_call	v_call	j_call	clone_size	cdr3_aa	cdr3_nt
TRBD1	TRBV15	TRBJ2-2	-	CATSRPGQGNTGELFF	TGTGCCACCAGCAGACCGGGACAGGGGAACACCGGGGAGCTGTTTTTT
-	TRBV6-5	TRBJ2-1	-	CASSLQGFGFF	TGTGCCAGCAGTTTACAGGGATTTGGGTTCTTC
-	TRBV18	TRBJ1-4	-	CASSPRTGTTNEKLFF	TGTGCCAGCTCACCCCGGACGGGGACAACTAATGAAAAACTGTTTTTT
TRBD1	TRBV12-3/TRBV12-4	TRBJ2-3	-	CASVGQLTDTQYF	TGTGCCAGCGTGGGACAGCTCACAGATACGCAGTATTTT
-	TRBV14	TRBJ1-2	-	CASSQTRDYGYTF	TGTGCCAGCAGCCAAACGCGGGACTATGGCTACACCTTC
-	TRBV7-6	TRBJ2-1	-	CASSLVVDSAYEQFF	TGTGCCAGCAGCTTAGTGGTGGACAGTGCCTATGAGCAGTTCTTC
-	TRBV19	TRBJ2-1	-	CASSIRGGGANEQFF	TGTGCCAGTAGTATACGGGGAGGGGGGGCAAATGAGCAGTTCTTC
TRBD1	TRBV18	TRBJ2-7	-	CASSPDLGQGSEGYEQYF	TGTGCCAGCTCACCAGACCTTGGACAGGGATCAGAAGGCTACGAGCAGTACTTC
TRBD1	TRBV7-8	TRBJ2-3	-	CASSFRGPSTDTQYF	TGTGCCAGCAGCTTTAGGGGGCCTAGCACAGATACGCAGTATTTT
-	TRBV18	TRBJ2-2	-	CASSPQASSGTGELFF	TGTGCCAGCTCACCACAGGCTTCTTCGGGAACCGGGGAGCTGTTTTTT
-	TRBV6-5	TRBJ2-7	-	CASRRTASSYEQYF	TGTGCCAGCAGGAGGACTGCCAGCTCCTACGAGCAGTACTTC
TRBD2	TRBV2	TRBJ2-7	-	CASSRLAGEQYF	TGTGCCAGCAGTAGACTAGCGGGAGAGCAGTACTTC
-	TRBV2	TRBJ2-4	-	CASSDRRDSKNIQYF	TGTGCCAGCAGTGACCGCCGGGACTCCAAAAACATTCAGTACTTC
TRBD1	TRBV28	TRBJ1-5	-	CASSGRGQGSQPQHF	TGTGCCAGCAGCGGCCGGGGACAGGGGAGTCAGCCCCAGCATTTT
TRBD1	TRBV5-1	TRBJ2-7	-	CASSQSDRAIYEQYF	TGCGCCAGCAGCCAGAGCGACAGGGCAATCTACGAGCAGTACTTC
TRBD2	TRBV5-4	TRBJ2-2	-	CASSLFGLAGAGAGELFF	TGTGCCAGCAGCTTATTTGGACTAGCGGGAGCTGGGGCCGGGGAGCTGTTTTTT
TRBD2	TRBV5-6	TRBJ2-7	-	CASSLLAGGYHEQYF	TGTGCCAGCAGCCTACTAGCGGGAGGGTACCACGAGCAGTACTTC
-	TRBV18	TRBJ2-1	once	CASSPGGATYNEQFF	TGTGCCAGCTCACCCGGCGGGGCAACCTACAATGAGCAGTTCTTC
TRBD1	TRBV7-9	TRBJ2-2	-	CASSHEGAYPGELFF	TGTGCCAGCAGCCACGAGGGGGCGTATCCCGGGGAGCTGTTTTTT
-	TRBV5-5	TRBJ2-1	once	CASSLTAGSYNEQFF	TGTGCCAGCAGCTTGACGGCAGGGTCATACAATGAGCAGTTCTTC
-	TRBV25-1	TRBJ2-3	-	CASSADRSTDTQYF	TGTGCCAGCAGTGCTGACAGGAGCACAGATACGCAGTATTTT
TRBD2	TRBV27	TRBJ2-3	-	CASSSRTSGRWADTQYF	TGTGCCAGCAGTTCGCGGACTAGCGGGAGATGGGCAGATACGCAGTATTTT
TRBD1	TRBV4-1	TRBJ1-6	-	CASSRTGLNSPLHF	TGCGCCAGCAGCCGGACAGGGTTGAATTCACCCCTCCACTTT
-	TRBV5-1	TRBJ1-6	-	CASSFDQGNSPLHF	TGCGCCAGCAGCTTTGATCAGGGTAATTCACCCCTCCACTTT
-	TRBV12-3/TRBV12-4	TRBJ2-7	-	CASSRTPYEQYF	TGTGCCAGCAGTCGGACACCCTACGAGCAGTACTTC
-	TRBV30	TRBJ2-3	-	CAWSVISGRRPDTQYF	TGTGCCTGGAGTGTTATCAGCGGCCGGCGGCCAGATACGCAGTATTTT
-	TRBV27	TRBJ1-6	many	CASSLGGHNSPLHF	TGTGCCAGCAGTTTAGGAGGGCATAATTCACCCCTCCACTTT
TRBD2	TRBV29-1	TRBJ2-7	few	CSGGTGLAGGEQYF	TGCAGCGGGGGGACGGGACTAGCGGGAGGCGAGCAGTACTTC
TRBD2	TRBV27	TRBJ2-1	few	CASSLLAGVDNEQFF	TGTGCCAGCAGTTTACTAGCGGGAGTAGACAATGAGCAGTTCTTC
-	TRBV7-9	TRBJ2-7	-	CASSLGWSGEQYF	TGTGCCAGCAGCTTAGGATGGTCGGGCGAGCAGTACTTC
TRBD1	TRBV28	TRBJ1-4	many	CASSLGQGWEKLFF	TGTGCCAGCAGTTTGGGACAGGGATGGGAAAAACTGTTTTTT
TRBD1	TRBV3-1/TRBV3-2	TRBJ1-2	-	CASQGGQGAYGYTF	TGTGCCAGCCAGGGGGGACAGGGAGCCTATGGCTACACCTTC